This T cell receptor beta chain originates from a study of early T cells in non-severe SARS-CoV-2 infection. TCRdb independently ran MiXCR on the 5' RACE reads; one entry per CDR3 protein. The sample has more than 55,000 distinct CDR3 sequences; 4.6% are singletons. This clonotype occurred many times. Germline V gene sequence: CDR1 SEHNR, CDR2 FQNEAQ (reference sequence). The V gene end was trimmed by 2 bases and the J gene end by 0 bases; junction bases not matched to a gene: 2. The CDR3 runs to 15 residues. The J gene is TRBJ2-3, the V gene TRBV7-9, with 7 positions matching TRBD2. This TCR was sampled from an adult who was a healthcare worker with PCR-confirmed SARS-CoV-2 infection or an uninfected control (not recorded which). The donor label of this sample is uncertain. Sequenced here: whole blood, sampled at baseline. CDR3 bases: TGTGCCAGCAGCTTACTAGCGGCTAGCACAGATACGCAGTATTTT. Amino acid sequence: CASSLLAASTDTQYF.